Below, one T cell receptor beta chain is given with its context. Its antigen is not known. Assay used: immunoSEQ multiplex PCR; TCRdb lists only in-frame clones, some missing. The sample yields fewer than 40,000 clones, 80% to 95% seen once. Memory T cells were CD45RO+, naive were CD45RA+, sorted by FACS. Looked up from germline, CDR1 is MDHEN and CDR2 is SYDVKM. The CDR3 spans 16 residues. V was trimmed by 1 base and J by 5 bases, leaving 17 bases between them. The entry originates in a study of regulatory dendritic cells for organ transplantation. The study, taken as a whole, reports: Resting memory CD8+ T cells held the most alloreactive clonotypes. Regulatory dendritic cells appeared to expand memory CD8+ clones less than mature ones.

The TCR was taken from a human donor in good health. V usage is TRBV28 and J usage is TRBJ2-5, with D possibly being TRBD1 (6 bases). The sequenced sample consisted of naive CD8+ T cells from blood. Indicated subset: CD45RA+ naive T cells. The CDR3 sequence: CASSLFTTGHGETQYF. The CDR3 DNA sequence: TGTGCCAGCAGTTTATTTACCACAGGGCACGGGGAGACCCAGTACTTC.